This record concerns one TCR beta chain sequence. This record comes from a study of blood T cell repertoires in COVID-19. Overall study: Samples representing acute and convalescent COVID-19 were sourced from the United States, Italy and Spain. PBMCs, B-cell-depleted T cells, or T cells provided the cDNA or gDNA that made up the material.

In the original processing: From reference gene primer amplification, estimates of nucleated cell counts were derived. The table came from immunoSEQ multiplex PCR; TCRdb's copy has only in-frame clones and leaves some out. That table supplies the V and J calls and clone size; D and trimming were determined from the DNA. This table holds fewer than 200,000 clones, roughly 87% found once. Germline-derived CDR1 and CDR2 are MDHEN and SYDVKM. V shed 0 bases and J 7 bases; nucleotides not matched to a gene: 4. The CDR3 has 16 amino acids. This TCR came from a woman between 45 and 60 years old with acute or convalescent COVID-19. The specimen sequenced was peripheral blood. The chain has TRBV28 and TRBJ2-2, with 11 bases matching TRBD1. CDR3 nucleotides: TGTGCCAGCAGTTTATGGGGACAGGGGGAGGACGGGGAGCTGTTTTTT. Protein product: CASSLWGQGEDGELFF.